The entry below gives a single T cell receptor beta chain sequence along with its context. This record comes from a study of control samples from healthy donors and cancer patients. Repertoires were generated with immunoSEQ multiplex PCR, while TCRdb's copy carries only in-frame clones and drops some. The sample yields about 80,000 clones, 70% to 90% seen once. The germline V gene has CDR1 SEHNR and CDR2 FQNEAQ (reference sequence). Unmatched junction bases numbered 8, after V lost 1 base and J lost 8 bases. The CDR3 extends over 15 amino acids. The V call is TRBV7-9, the J call TRBJ2-1; 7 nucleotides line up with TRBD2. This sequence originates from a woman aged 45-59 years in good health. Material for sequencing was blood. CDR3 sequence reads: CASSLELRSGDEQFF. In nucleotides, the CDR3 is TGTGCCAGCAGCTTAGAACTTAGGAGCGGGGATGAGCAGTTCTTC.